The text below deals with one T cell receptor (beta chain). Germline CDR1 and CDR2: GTSNPN and SVGIG (reference sequence). V dropped 1 base and J dropped 4 bases, with 10 bases sitting between them. The CDR3 sequence is 13 residues long. The entry originates in a study of radiation and T cells in renal cell carcinoma. Time point meaning: blood 2 weeks post-SBRT. The treatment was: 15 Gy SBRT to primary tumor, nephrectomy 4 weeks later. Data came from immunoSEQ multiplex PCR; TCRdb stores just in-frame clones and leaves some out. The profile shows 100,000 to 150,000 clones, around nine tenths of them singletons.

The sample was blood, taken from a patient whose treatment included radiotherapy and nephrectomy. This chain links TRBV30 with TRBJ2-5, with D possibly being TRBD2 (5 bases). This clonotype was obtained from a woman aged 70 to 79 with renal cell carcinoma. CDR3 sequence: CAWSGNSAETQYF. The CDR3, as DNA: TGTGCCTGGAGTGGAAATAGCGCAGAGACCCAGTACTTC.